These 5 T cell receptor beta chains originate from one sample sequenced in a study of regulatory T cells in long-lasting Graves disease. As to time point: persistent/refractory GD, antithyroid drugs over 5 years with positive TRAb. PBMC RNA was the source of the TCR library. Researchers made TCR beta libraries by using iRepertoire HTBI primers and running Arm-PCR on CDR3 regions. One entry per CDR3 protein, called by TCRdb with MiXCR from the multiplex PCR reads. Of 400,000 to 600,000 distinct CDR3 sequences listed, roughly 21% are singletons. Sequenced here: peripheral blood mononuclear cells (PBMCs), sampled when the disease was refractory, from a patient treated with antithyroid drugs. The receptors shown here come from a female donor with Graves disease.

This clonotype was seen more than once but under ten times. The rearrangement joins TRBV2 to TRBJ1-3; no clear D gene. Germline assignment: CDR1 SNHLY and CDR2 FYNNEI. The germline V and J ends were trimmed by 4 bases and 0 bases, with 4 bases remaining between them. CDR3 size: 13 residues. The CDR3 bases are TGTGCCAGCAGTGGGGACTCTGGAAACACCATATATTTT. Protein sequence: CASSGDSGNTIYF.

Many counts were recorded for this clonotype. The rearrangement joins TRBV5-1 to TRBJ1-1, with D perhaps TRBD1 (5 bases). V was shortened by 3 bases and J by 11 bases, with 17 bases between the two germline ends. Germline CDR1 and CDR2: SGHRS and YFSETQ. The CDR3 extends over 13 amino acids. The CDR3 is CASSYTPREEAFF. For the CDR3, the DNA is TGCGCCAGCAGCTACACCCCCAGGGAGGAGGCTTTCTTT.

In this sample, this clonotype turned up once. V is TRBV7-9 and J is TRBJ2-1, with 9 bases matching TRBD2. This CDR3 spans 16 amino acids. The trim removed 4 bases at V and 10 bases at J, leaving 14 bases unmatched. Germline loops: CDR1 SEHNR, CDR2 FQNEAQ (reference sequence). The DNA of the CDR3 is TGTGCCAGCAGCTCACCTGGGGCGGGAGGGCCCTCGGAGCAGTTCTTC. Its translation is CASSSPGAGGPSEQFF.

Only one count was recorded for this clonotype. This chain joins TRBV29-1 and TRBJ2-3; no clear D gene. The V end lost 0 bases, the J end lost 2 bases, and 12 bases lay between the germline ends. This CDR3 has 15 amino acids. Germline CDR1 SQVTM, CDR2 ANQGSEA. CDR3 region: CSVEDPLDLTDTQYF. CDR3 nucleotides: TGCAGCGTTGAAGATCCCCTTGACCTCACAGATACGCAGTATTTT.

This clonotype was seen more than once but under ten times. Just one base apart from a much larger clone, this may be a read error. This chain's CDR3 is CTISESQDRSNYGYTF. CDR3 nucleotide sequence: TGTACCATCAGTGAGTCACAGGACAGGTCTAACTATGGCTACACCTTC. The J gene is TRBJ1-2, the V gene TRBV10-3; 7 nucleotides agree with TRBD1. Germline values: CDR1 ENHRY, CDR2 SYGVKD. The CDR3 spans 16 residues.